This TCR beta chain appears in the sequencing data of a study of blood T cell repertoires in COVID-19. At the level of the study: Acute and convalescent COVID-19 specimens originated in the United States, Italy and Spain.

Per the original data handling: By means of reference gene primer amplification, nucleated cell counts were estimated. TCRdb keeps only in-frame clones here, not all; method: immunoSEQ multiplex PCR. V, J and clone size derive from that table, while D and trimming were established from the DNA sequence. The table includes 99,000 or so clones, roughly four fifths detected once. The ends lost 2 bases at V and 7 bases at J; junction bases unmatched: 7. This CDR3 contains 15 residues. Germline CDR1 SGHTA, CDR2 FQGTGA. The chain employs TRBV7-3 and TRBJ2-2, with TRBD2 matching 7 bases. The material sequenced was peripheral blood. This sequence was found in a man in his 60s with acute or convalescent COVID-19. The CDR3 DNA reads TGTGCCAGCAGCTTATGGGGCGGGAGTGGCGGGGAGCTGTTTTTT. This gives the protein CASSLWGGSGGELFF. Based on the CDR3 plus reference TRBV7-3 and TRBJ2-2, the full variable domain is GAGVSQTPSNKVTEKGKYVELRCDPISGHTALYWYRQSLGQGPEFLIYFQGTGAADDSGLPNDRFFAVRPEGSVSTLKIQRTERGDSAVYLCASSLWGGSGGELFFGEGSRLTVL.